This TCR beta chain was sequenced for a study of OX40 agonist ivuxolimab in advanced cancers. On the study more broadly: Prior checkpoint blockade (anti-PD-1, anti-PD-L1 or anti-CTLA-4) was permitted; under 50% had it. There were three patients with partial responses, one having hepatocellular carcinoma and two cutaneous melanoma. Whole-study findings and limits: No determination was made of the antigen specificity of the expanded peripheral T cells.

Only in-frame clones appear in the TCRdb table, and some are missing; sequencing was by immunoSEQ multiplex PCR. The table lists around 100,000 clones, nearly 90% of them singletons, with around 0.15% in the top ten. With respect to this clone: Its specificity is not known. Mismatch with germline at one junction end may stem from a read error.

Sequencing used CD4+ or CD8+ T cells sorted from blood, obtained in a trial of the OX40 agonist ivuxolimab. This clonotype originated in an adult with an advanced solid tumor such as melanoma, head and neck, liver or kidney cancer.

CDR3 sequence (DNA): TGTGCCAGCAGCCGACACACTCGGGAAAGGAACTTC. Encoded protein: CASSRHTRERNF. This sequence joins TRBV28 and TRBJ1-2, with D hard to call. This CDR3 has 12 residues. Germline V lookup: CDR1 MDHEN, CDR2 SYDVKM.